This T cell receptor (beta chain) was recovered during a study of T cell changes during pregnancy in multiple sclerosis. TCRdb keeps only in-frame clones here, not all; method: immunoSEQ multiplex PCR. The top ten clones hold approximately 1.6% of a sample with tens of thousands of clones, more than 85% of them seen once. Per the germline V gene, CDR1 is SGHRS and CDR2 is YFSETQ. The trim removed 2 bases at V and 6 bases at J, leaving 9 bases unmatched. The CDR3 sequence is 16 residues long. The sequence came from a female donor in good health, enrolled as a control in a pregnancy study. The chain joins TRBV5-1 to TRBJ2-2; 8 positions match TRBD2. The starting material was peripheral blood, obtained in the first trimester of pregnancy. CDR3 loop: CASSFTSGRGSGELFF. In nucleotides, the CDR3 is TGCGCCAGCAGCTTTACTAGCGGTAGGGGGTCCGGGGAGCTGTTTTTT.